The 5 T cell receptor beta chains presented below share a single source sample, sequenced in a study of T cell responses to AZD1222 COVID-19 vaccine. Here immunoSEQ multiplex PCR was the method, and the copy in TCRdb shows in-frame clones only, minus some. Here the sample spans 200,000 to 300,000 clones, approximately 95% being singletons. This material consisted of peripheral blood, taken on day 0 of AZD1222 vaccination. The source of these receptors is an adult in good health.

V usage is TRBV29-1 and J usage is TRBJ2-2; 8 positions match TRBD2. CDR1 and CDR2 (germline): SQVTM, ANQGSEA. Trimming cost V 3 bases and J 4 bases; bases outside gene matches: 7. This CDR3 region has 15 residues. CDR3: CSVDGGGPFTGELFF. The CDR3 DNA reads TGCAGCGTTGACGGCGGGGGGCCGTTCACCGGGGAGCTGTTTTTT.

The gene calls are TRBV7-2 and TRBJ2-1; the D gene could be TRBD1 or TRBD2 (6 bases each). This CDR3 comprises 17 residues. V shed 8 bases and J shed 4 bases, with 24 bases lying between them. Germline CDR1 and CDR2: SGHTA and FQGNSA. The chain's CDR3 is CASATRGAGKQYNEQFF. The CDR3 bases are TGTGCCAGCGCCACGAGGGGGGCCGGTAAACAGTACAATGAGCAGTTCTTC.

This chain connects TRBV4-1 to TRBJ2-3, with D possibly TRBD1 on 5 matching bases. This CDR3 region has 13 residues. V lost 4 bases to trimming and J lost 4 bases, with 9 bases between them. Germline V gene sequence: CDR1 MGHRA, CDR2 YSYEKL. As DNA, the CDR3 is TGCGCCAGCAGCCTCTTAGGGGCAGATACGCAGTATTTT. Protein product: CASSLLGADTQYF.

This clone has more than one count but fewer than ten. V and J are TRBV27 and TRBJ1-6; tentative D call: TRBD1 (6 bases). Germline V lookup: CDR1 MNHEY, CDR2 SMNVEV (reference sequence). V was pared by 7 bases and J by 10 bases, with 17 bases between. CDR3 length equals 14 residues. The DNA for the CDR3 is TGTGCCAGCACCTTGGGGCAGGGACACTCACCCCTCCACTTT. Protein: CASTLGQGHSPLHF.

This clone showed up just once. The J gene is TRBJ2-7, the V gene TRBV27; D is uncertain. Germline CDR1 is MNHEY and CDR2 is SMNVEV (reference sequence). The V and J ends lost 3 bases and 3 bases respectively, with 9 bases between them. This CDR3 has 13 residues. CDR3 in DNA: TGTGCCAGCAGTTTTCGTCTTAACTACGAGCAGTACTTC. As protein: CASSFRLNYEQYF.